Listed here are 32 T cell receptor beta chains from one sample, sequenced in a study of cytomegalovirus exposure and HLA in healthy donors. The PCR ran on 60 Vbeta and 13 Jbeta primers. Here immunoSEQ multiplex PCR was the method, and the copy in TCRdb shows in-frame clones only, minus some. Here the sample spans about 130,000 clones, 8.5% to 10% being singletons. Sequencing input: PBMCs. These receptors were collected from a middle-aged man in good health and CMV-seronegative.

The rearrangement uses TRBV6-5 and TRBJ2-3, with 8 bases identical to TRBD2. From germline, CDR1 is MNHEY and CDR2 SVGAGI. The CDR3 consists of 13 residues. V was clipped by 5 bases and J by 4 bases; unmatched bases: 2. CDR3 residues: CASSRGGPDTQYF. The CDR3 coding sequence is TGTGCCAGCAGTCGGGGGGGGCCAGATACGCAGTATTTT.

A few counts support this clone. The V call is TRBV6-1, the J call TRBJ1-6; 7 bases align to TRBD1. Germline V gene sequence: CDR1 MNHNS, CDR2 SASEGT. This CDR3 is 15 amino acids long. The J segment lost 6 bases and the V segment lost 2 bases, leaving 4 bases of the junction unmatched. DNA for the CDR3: TGTGCCAGCAGTGAATGGAGGGGGCCTAATTCACCCCTCCACTTT. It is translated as CASSEWRGPNSPLHF.

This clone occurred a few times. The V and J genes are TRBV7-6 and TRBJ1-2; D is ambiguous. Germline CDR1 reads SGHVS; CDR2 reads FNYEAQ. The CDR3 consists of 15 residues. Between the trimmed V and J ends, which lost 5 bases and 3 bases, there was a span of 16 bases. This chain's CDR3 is CASSPGVDIDYGYTF. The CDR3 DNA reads TGTGCCAGCAGCCCAGGTGTGGATATCGACTATGGCTACACCTTC.

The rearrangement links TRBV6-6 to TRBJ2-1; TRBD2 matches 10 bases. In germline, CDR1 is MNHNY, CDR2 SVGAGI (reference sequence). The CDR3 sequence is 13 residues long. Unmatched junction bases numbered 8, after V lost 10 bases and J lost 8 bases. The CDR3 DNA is TGTGCCATAACAGCGGGGGGGCACTATGAGCAGTTCTTC. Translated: CAITAGGHYEQFF.

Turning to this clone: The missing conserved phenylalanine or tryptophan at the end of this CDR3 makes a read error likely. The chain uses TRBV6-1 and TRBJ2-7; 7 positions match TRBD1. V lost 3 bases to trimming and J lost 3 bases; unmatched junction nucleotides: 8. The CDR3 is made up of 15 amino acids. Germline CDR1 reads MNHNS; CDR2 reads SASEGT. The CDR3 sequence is CASSEDRSFGYEQYL. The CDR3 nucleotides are TGTGCCAGCAGTGAGGACAGGTCATTTGGCTACGAGCAGTACCTC.

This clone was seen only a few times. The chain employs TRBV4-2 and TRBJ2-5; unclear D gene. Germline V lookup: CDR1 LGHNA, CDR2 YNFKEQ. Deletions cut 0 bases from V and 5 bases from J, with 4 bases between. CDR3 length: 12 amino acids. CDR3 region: CASSQDRETQYF. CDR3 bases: TGTGCCAGCAGCCAAGATCGGGAGACCCAGTACTTC.

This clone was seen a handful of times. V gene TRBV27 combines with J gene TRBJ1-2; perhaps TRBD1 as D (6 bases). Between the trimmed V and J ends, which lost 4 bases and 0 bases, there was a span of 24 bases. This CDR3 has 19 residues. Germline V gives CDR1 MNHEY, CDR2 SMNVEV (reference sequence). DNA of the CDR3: TGTGCCAGCAGTTCGCGGACAGAGGGCCCCGATTATCCTAACTATGGCTACACCTTC. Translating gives CASSSRTEGPDYPNYGYTF.

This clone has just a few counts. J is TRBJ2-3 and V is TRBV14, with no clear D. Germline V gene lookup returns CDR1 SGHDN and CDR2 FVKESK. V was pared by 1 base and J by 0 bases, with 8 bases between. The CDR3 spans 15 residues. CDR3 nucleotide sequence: TGTGCCAGCAGCCAAGGGGCAGCTAGCACAGATACGCAGTATTTT. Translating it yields CASSQGAASTDTQYF.

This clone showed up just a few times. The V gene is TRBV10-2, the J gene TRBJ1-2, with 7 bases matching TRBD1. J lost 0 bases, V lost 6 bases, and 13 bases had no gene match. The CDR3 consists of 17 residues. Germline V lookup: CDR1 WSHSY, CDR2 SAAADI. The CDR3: CASSGDSLARANYGYTF. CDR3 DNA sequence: TGCGCCAGCAGCGGGGACAGCCTGGCGCGTGCTAACTATGGCTACACCTTC.

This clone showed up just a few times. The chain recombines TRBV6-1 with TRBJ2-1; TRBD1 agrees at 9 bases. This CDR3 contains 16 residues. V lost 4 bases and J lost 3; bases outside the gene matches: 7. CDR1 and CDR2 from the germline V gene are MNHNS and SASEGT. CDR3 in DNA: TGTGCCAGCAGTGCCCGGGACAGGGACGTCTACAATGAGCAGTTCTTC. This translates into CASSARDRDVYNEQFF.

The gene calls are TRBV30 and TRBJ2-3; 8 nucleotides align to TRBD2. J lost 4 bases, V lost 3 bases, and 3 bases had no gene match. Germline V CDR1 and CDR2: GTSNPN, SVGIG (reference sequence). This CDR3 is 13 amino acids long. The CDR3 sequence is CAWSGGGADTQYF. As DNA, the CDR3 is TGTGCCTGGAGCGGGGGGGGCGCAGATACGCAGTATTTT.

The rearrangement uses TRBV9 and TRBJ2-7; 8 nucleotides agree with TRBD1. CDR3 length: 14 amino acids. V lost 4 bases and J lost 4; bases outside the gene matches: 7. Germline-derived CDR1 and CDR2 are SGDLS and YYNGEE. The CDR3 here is CASSPDRARYEQYF. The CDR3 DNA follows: TGTGCCAGCAGCCCGGACAGGGCCAGGTACGAGCAGTACTTC. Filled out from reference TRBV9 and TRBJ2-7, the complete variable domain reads DSGVTQTPKHLITATGQRVTLRCSPRSGDLSVYWYQQSLDQGLQFLIQYYNGEERAKGNILERFSAQQFPDLHSELNLSSLELGDSALYFCASSPDRARYEQYFGPGTRLTVT.

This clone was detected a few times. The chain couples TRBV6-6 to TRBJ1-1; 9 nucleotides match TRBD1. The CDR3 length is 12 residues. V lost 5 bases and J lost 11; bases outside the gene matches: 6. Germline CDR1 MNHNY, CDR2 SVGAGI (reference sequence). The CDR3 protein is CASSDRGVWAFF. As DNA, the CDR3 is TGTGCCAGCAGTGACAGGGGGGTTTGGGCTTTCTTT.

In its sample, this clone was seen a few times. Here the CDR3 DNA reads TGCGCCAGCAGCCAAGATCAGGGGAGCTATCAGCCCCAGCATTTT. The encoded protein is CASSQDQGSYQPQHF. This chain links TRBV4-1 with TRBJ1-5; a possible D gene is TRBD1 (6 bases). CDR3 length: 15 residues. CDR1 and CDR2 (germline): MGHRA, YSYEKL. V lost 0 bases, J lost 5 bases, and 11 bases lay in between.

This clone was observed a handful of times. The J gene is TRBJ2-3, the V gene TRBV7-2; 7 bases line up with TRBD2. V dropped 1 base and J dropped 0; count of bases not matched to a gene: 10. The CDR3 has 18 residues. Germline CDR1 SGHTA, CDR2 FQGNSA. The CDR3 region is CASSLGAGDLFSTDTQYF. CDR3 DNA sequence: TGTGCCAGCAGCTTAGGTGCGGGGGACCTCTTTAGCACAGATACGCAGTATTTT.

This CDR3 is CASSLEVGSPLHF. The CDR3 nucleotides read TGTGCCAGCAGCTTAGAGGTGGGCTCACCCCTCCACTTT. V and J are TRBV11-3 and TRBJ1-6; D remains unclear. Per germline, CDR1 SGHNT and CDR2 YENEEA. The V and J ends lost 0 bases and 10 bases respectively, with 7 bases between them. CDR3 length: 13 amino acids.

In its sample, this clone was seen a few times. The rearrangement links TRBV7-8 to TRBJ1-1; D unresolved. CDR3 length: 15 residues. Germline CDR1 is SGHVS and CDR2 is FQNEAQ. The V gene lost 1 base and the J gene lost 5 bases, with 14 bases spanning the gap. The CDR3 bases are TGTGCCAGCAGCTTAGAAATAAGGTGGGAGACTGAAGCTTTCTTT. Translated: CASSLEIRWETEAFF.

The CDR3 loop reads CASSPPAGGGETQYF. The CDR3 region has the DNA TGTGCCAGCAGCCCCCCAGCGGGGGGGGGAGAGACCCAGTACTTC. The chain joins TRBV7-8 to TRBJ2-5, with 10 positions matching TRBD2. V was pared by 5 bases and J by 4 bases, with 7 bases of the junction left unmatched. Germline values: CDR1 SGHVS, CDR2 FQNEAQ. The CDR3 has 15 amino acids.

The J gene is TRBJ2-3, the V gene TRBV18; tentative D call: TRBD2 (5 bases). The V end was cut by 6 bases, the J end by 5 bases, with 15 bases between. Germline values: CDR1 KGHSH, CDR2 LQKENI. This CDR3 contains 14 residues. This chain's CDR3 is CASSTSGSEDTQYF. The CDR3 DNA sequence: TGTGCCAGCTCTACGAGCGGATCGGAAGATACGCAGTATTTT.

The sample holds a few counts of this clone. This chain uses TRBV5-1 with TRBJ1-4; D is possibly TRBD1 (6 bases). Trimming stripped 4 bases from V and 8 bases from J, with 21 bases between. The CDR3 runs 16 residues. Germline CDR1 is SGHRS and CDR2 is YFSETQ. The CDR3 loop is CASSLELDRSTEKLFF. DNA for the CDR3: TGCGCCAGCAGCCTGGAGCTCGACAGGTCGACGGAAAAACTGTTTTTT.

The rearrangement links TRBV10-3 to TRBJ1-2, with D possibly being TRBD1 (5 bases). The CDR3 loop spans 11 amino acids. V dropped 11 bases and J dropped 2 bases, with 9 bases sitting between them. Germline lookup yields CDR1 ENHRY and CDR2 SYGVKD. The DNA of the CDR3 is TGTGCCGCCGCAGGGAACTATGGCTACACCTTC. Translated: CAAAGNYGYTF.

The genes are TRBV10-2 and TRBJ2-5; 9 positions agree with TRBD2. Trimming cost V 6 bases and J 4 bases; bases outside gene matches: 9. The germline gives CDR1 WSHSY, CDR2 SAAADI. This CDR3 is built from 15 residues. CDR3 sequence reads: CASREGAAGGETQYF. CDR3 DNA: TGCGCCAGCAGGGAGGGGGCAGCGGGAGGAGAGACCCAGTACTTC.

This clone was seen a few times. The CDR3 loop reads CASSPQTGGSSYEQYF. Written as DNA, the CDR3 is TGTGCCAGCAGTCCCCAGACAGGGGGAAGCTCCTACGAGCAGTACTTC. The chain is built from TRBV28 and TRBJ2-7; TRBD1 aligns across 9 bases. With V trimmed by 5 bases and J by 0 bases, 8 bases remained unmatched. The CDR3 sequence is 16 residues long. Looked up from germline, CDR1 is MDHEN and CDR2 is SYDVKM.

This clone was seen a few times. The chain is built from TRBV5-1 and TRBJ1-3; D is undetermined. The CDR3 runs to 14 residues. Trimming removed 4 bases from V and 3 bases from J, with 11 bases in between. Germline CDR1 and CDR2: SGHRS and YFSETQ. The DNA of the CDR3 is TGCGCCAGCAGCGCGGGCCATAGTGGAAACACCATATATTTT. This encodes CASSAGHSGNTIYF.

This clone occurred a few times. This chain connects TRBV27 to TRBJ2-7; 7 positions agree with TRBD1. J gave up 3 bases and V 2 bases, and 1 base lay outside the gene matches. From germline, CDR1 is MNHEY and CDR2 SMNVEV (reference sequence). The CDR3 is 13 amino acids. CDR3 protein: CASSLGQDYEQYF. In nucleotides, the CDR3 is TGTGCCAGCAGTTTAGGACAGGACTACGAGCAGTACTTC.

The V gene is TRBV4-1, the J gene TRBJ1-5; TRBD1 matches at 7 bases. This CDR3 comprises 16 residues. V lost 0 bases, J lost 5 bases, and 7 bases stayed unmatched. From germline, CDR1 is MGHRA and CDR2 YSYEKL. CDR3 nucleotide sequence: TGCGCCAGCAGCCAAGATCACGAGACAGGGTATCAGCCCCAGCATTTT. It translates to CASSQDHETGYQPQHF.

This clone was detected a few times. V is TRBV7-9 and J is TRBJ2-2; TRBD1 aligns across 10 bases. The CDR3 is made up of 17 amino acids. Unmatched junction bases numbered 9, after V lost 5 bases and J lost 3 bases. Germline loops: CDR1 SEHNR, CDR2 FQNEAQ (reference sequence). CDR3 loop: CASSALDRGPYTGELFF. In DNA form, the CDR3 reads TGTGCCAGCAGCGCCCTAGACAGGGGGCCATACACCGGGGAGCTGTTTTTT.

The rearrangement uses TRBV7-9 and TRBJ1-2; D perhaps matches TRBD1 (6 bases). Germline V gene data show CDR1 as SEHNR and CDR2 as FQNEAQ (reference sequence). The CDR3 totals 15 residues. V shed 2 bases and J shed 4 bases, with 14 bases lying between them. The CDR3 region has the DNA TGTGCCAGCAGCTTAACCGGGACACCCCTCTATGGCTACACCTTC. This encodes CASSLTGTPLYGYTF.

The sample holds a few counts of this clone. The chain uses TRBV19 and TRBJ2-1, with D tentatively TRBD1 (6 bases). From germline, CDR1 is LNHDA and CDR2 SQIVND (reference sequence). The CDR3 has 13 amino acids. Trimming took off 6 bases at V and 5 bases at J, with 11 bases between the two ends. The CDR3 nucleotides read TGTGCCAGTAGCGGACAGTACGACAATGAGCAGTTCTTC. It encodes CASSGQYDNEQFF.

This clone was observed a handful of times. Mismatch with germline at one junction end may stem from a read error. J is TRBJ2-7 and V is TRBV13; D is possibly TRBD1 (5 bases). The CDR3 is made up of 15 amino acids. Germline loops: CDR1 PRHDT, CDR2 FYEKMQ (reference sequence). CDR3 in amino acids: CASSLGRGRAYEQYF. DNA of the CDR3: TGTGCCAGCAGCCTAGGAAGGGGCAGAGCCTACGAGCAGTACTTC.

The CDR3 DNA sequence: TGTGCCAGTAGTATAGATGGGGGGGCCTACACTGAAGCTTTCTTT. Translated, it gives CASSIDGGAYTEAFF. The rearrangement uses TRBV19 and TRBJ1-1, with a weak D call TRBD1 (6 bases). The CDR3 covers 15 residues. V was shortened by 0 bases and J by 3 bases, with 11 bases between the two germline ends. The germline V gene encodes CDR1 LNHDA and CDR2 SQIVND (reference sequence).

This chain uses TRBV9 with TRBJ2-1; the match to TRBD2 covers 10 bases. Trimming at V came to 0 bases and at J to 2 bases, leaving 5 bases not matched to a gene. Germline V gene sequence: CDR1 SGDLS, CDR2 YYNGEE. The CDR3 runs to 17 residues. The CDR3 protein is CASSVGAGGLTYNEQFF. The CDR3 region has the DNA TGTGCCAGCAGCGTAGGAGCGGGGGGGCTCACCTACAATGAGCAGTTCTTC.